In its sample, the clone carrying this T cell receptor (beta chain) was seen once. The data stem from a study of blood T cell repertoires in COVID-19. The data were produced by immunoSEQ multiplex PCR, yet TCRdb's version contains in-frame clones alone and is incomplete. Of under 200,000 clones listed, around 87% are singletons. Sequencing input: PBMCs or T cells enriched from blood (not recorded which). The TCR was taken from a woman in her forties or fifties who had recovered from COVID-19.

The CDR3 DNA reads as TGTGCCAGCAGCCCCTTGACAGGGCCCTCCTACGAGCAGTACTTC. Its protein product is CASSPLTGPSYEQYF. The gene calls are TRBV7-2 and TRBJ2-7; 7 nucleotides match TRBD1. Germline V gives CDR1 SGHTA, CDR2 FQGNSA. The V segment lost 5 bases and the J segment 0 bases; nucleotides outside the gene matches: 7. This CDR3 has 15 amino acids. The full variable domain, with the rest looked up from reference TRBV7-2 and TRBJ2-7, is GAGVSQSPSNKVTEKGKDVELRCDPISGHTALYWYRQSLGQGLEFLIYFQGNSAPDKSGLPSDRFSAERTGGSVSTLTIQRTQQEDSAVYLCASSPLTGPSYEQYFGPGTRLTVT.